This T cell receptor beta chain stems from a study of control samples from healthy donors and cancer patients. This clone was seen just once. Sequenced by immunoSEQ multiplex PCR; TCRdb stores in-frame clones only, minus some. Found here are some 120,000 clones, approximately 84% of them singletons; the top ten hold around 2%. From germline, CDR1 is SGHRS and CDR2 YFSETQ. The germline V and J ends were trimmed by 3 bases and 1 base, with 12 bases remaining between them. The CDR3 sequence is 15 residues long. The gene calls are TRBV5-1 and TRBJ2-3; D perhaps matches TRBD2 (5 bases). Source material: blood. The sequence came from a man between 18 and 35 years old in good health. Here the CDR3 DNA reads TGCGCCAGCAGCTCGAGGACTGACCGCACAGATACGCAGTATTTT. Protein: CASSSRTDRTDTQYF. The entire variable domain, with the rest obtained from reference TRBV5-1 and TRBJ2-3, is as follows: KAGVTQTPRYLIKTRGQQVTLSCSPISGHRSVSWYQQTPGQGLQFLFEYFSETQRNKGNFPGRFSGRQFSNSRSEMNVSTLELGDSALYLCASSSRTDRTDTQYFGPGTRLTVL.